This T cell receptor beta chain was sequenced in a study of identical twins. A word on this clonotype: Its antigen is undetermined.

Germline V lookup: CDR1 DFQATT, CDR2 SNEGSKA (reference sequence). The CDR3 covers 14 residues. V shed 3 bases and J shed 3 bases, with 15 bases lying between them. TCRdb called the 5' RACE reads again in MiXCR, with one record for every CDR3 protein. The sample lists roughly 770,000 distinct CDR3 sequences, about 18% seen once, with less than 15% in the top ten. Study outcomes and limitations: Whereas memory repertoires showed no such difference, abundant cord blood beta clonotypes carried fewer insertions. With beta out-of-frame sequences, excess sharing by twins was weaker.

This same sample was also part of a study on T cells expressing NK-cell markers.

The receptor's source is a woman aged 18-30 years in good health. This chain links TRBV20-1 with TRBJ2-7; no firm D call. What was sequenced was PBMCs. CDR3 sequence reads: CSARDPIGVYEQYF. The CDR3, as DNA: TGCAGTGCTAGGGACCCCATCGGAGTCTACGAGCAGTACTTC.